This entry lists 21 T cell receptor beta chains sequenced from one sample in a study of technical replicates of blood from four donors. Data came from immunoSEQ multiplex PCR; TCRdb stores just in-frame clones and leaves some out. The data hold 85,000 to 95,000 clones, with 90% to 97% observed a single time. Sequencing used T cells isolated from PBMCs. These receptor sequences come from a human donor in good health.

J is TRBJ2-7 and V is TRBV9; tentatively, D is TRBD2 (6 bases). V was pared by 2 bases and J by 0 bases, with 9 bases between. The CDR3 contains 14 residues. CDR1 SGDLS and CDR2 YYNGEE come from the germline V gene. For the CDR3, the DNA is TGTGCCAGCAGCGTTTCGGGAGCCTCCTACGAGCAGTACTTC. Its protein is CASSVSGASYEQYF. The entire variable domain, with the rest obtained from reference TRBV9 and TRBJ2-7, is as follows: DSGVTQTPKHLITATGQRVTLRCSPRSGDLSVYWYQQSLDQGLQFLIQYYNGEERAKGNILERFSAQQFPDLHSELNLSSLELGDSALYFCASSVSGASYEQYFGPGTRLTVT.

The chain is built from TRBV7-9 and TRBJ1-5; TRBD1 aligns across 10 bases. Unmatched junction bases numbered 3, after V lost 1 base and J lost 0 bases. Germline CDR1 SEHNR, CDR2 FQNEAQ (reference sequence). This CDR3 contains 17 residues. The chain's CDR3 is CASSLGTGGYSNQPQHF. CDR3 coding DNA: TGTGCCAGCAGCTTAGGGACAGGGGGGTATAGCAATCAGCCCCAGCATTTT.

This chain uses TRBV12-5 with TRBJ2-1; TRBD1 aligns across 7 bases. The V gene end was trimmed by 5 bases and the J gene end by 10 bases; junction bases not matched to a gene: 5. Germline CDR1 reads LGHNT; CDR2 reads FRNRAP. The CDR3 has 12 residues. This CDR3 reads CASGGQVKEQFF. The CDR3 bases are TGTGCTAGTGGTGGACAGGTAAAGGAGCAGTTCTTC.

The chain carries TRBV29-1 and TRBJ1-1; 9 nucleotides agree with TRBD1. Germline V gene lookup returns CDR1 SQVTM and CDR2 ANQGSEA. Trimming removed 5 bases from V and 5 bases from J; junction bases left unmatched: 9. This CDR3 comprises 14 residues. This CDR3 reads CSVFLGQGVTEAFF. DNA for the CDR3: TGCAGCGTTTTTTTGGGACAGGGTGTGACTGAAGCTTTCTTT. Using reference TRBV29-1 and TRBJ1-1 for the parts outside the CDR3, the full variable domain is SAVISQKPSRDICQRGTSLTIQCQVDSQVTMMFWYRQQPGQSLTLIATANQGSEATYESGFVIDKFPISRPNLTFSTLTVSNMSPEDSSIYLCSVFLGQGVTEAFFGQGTRLTVV.

The chain combines TRBV2 with TRBJ1-2; a weak D match, TRBD1 (6 bases). Trimming took 4 bases from V and 3 from J, leaving 15 bases between them. Germline loops: CDR1 SNHLY, CDR2 FYNNEI. The CDR3 runs to 15 residues. The CDR3 here is CASSAPTGMDYGYTF. CDR3 coding DNA: TGTGCCAGCAGTGCCCCAACAGGGATGGACTATGGCTACACCTTC.

The gene calls are TRBV7-8 and TRBJ2-7; TRBD2 is a possible D gene (6 bases). This CDR3 region has 16 residues. Looked up from germline, CDR1 is SGHVS and CDR2 is FQNEAQ. Trimming shortened V by 1 base and J by 7 bases, and 20 bases separated the two germline ends. DNA of the CDR3: TGTGCCAGCAGCTTAGGGAGGGATAAGGGCCTTAGGGAGCAGTACTTC. Translating it yields CASSLGRDKGLREQYF. Filled out from reference TRBV7-8 and TRBJ2-7, the complete variable domain reads GAGVSQSPRYKVAKRGQDVALRCDPISGHVSLFWYQQALGQGPEFLTYFQNEAQLDKSGLPSDRFFAERPEGSVSTLKIQRTQQEDSAVYLCASSLGRDKGLREQYFGPGTRLTVT.

This clone was observed a single time. The V call is TRBV5-1, the J call TRBJ1-3; 9 bases align to TRBD1. J gave up 0 bases and V 0 bases, and 7 bases lay outside the gene matches. Germline V gene sequence: CDR1 SGHRS, CDR2 YFSETQ. The CDR3 covers 18 residues. CDR3 residues: CASSLGRTGEGSGNTIYF. As DNA, the CDR3 is TGCGCCAGCAGCTTGGGAAGGACAGGGGAAGGCTCTGGAAACACCATATATTTT.

The rearrangement uses TRBV7-3 and TRBJ2-6; D is perhaps TRBD1 (6 bases). Per germline, CDR1 SGHTA and CDR2 FQGTGA. This CDR3 contains 18 residues. V was shortened by 4 bases and J by 0 bases, with 16 bases between the two germline ends. The CDR3 protein is CASSWGTTVGSGANVLTF. The CDR3 DNA follows: TGTGCCAGCAGCTGGGGGACAACTGTGGGCTCTGGGGCCAACGTCCTGACTTTC.

This clone was observed once. The chain employs TRBV12-5 and TRBJ1-4, with 8 bases lining up with TRBD1. The ends lost 5 bases at V and 2 bases at J; junction bases unmatched: 4. From germline, CDR1 is LGHNT and CDR2 FRNRAP. This CDR3 is 15 amino acids long. The CDR3 sequence: CASGPGDRTNEKLFF. CDR3 coding DNA: TGTGCTAGTGGTCCAGGGGACAGGACTAATGAAAAACTGTTTTTT.

This rearrangement joins TRBV4-3 to TRBJ2-1, with a tentative D call TRBD2 (6 bases). The CDR3 loop spans 14 amino acids. Germline V lookup: CDR1 LGHNA, CDR2 YSLEER. Trimming stripped 0 bases from V and 13 bases from J, with 16 bases between. The CDR3: CASSQEAGWRVQFF. The DNA of the CDR3 is TGCGCCAGCAGCCAAGAAGCGGGCTGGCGGGTTCAGTTCTTC.

This rearrangement joins TRBV7-2 to TRBJ2-7; 14 nucleotides align to TRBD2. V was clipped by 5 bases and J by 5 bases; unmatched bases: 17. The CDR3 is made up of 19 amino acids. Germline values: CDR1 SGHTA, CDR2 FQGNSA. The CDR3 sequence: CASSTTFRRGTSGSHEQYF. The CDR3 bases are TGTGCCAGCAGCACAACATTTAGGAGGGGGACTAGCGGGAGTCACGAGCAGTACTTC.

This chain joins TRBV9 and TRBJ1-4, with D possibly TRBD1 on 6 matching bases. The V gene's germline CDR1 is SGDLS and CDR2 YYNGEE. V lost 4 bases, J lost 7 bases, and 14 bases lay in between. The CDR3 contains 14 residues. CDR3 coding DNA: TGTGCCAGCAGCAGAGGACAGCCTCGTGAAAAACTGTTTTTT. Residues: CASSRGQPREKLFF.

Here the CDR3 reads CASSPGGPYEQYF. In nucleotides, the CDR3 is TGTGCCAGCAGTCCGGGAGGACCCTACGAGCAGTACTTC. J is TRBJ2-7 and V is TRBV27, with TRBD2 identical over 7 bases. Germline CDR1 reads MNHEY; CDR2 reads SMNVEV (reference sequence). The CDR3 extends over 13 amino acids. V was clipped by 5 bases and J by 2 bases; unmatched bases: 3.

This chain joins TRBV5-1 and TRBJ2-7; the D gene is possibly TRBD1 (6 bases). The CDR3 sequence is 14 residues long. V was shortened by 0 bases and J by 4 bases, with 11 bases between the two germline ends. Germline V gives CDR1 SGHRS, CDR2 YFSETQ. CDR3 in DNA: TGCGCCAGCAGCTTGGCAGGGGACACATACGAGCAGTACTTC. Protein product: CASSLAGDTYEQYF.

The chain couples TRBV5-1 to TRBJ1-4; 7 bases agree with TRBD1. V gave up 6 bases and J gave up 8 bases; unmatched junction bases: 10. The length of the CDR3 is 14 residues. CDR1 is SGHRS, CDR2 YFSETQ, per germline. CDR3 nucleotide sequence: TGCGCCAGCACAGAGAGGACAGGCGGGGAAAAACTGTTTTTT. This gives the protein CASTERTGGEKLFF.

The V gene is TRBV29-1, the J gene TRBJ1-1, with D possibly matching TRBD1 (6 bases). The germline V gene encodes CDR1 SQVTM and CDR2 ANQGSEA. The CDR3 is 13 amino acids. Trimming removed 6 bases at V and 0 bases at J, with 11 bases between. CDR3 protein: CSVRQVMNTEAFF. The CDR3 DNA follows: TGCAGCGTGCGACAGGTTATGAACACTGAAGCTTTCTTT.

The DNA of the CDR3 is TGTGCCAGCTCCCTAATTACAGGGGTGAGCGAGCAGTACTTC. This translates into CASSLITGVSEQYF. The chain joins TRBV28 to TRBJ2-7, with 7 bases aligning to TRBD1. V lost 8 bases and J lost 6; bases outside the gene matches: 13. The CDR3 sequence is 14 residues long. CDR1 and CDR2 from the germline V gene are MDHEN and SYDVKM.

The chain links TRBV5-1 to TRBJ1-5; no clear D. V was cut by 2 bases and J by 2 bases, with 5 bases left in between. CDR1 SGHRS and CDR2 YFSETQ come from the germline V gene. The CDR3 is made up of 13 amino acids. The CDR3 nucleotides read TGCGCCAGCAGCTTCGAGGGCAATCAGCCCCAGCATTTT. As protein: CASSFEGNQPQHF.

V gene TRBV25-1 combines with J gene TRBJ2-3; no definite D call. This CDR3 has 11 residues. From germline, CDR1 is MGHDK and CDR2 SYGVNS. V lost 5 bases and J lost 2, with 2 bases in between. CDR3 residues: CASSYTDTQYF. The CDR3 DNA sequence: TGTGCCAGCAGTTACACAGATACGCAGTATTTT. Filled out from reference TRBV25-1 and TRBJ2-3, the complete variable domain reads EADIYQTPRYLVIGTGKKITLECSQTMGHDKMYWYQQDPGMELHLIHYSYGVNSTEKGDLSSESTVSRIRTEHFPLTLESARPSHTSQYLCASSYTDTQYFGPGTRLTVL.

The chain carries TRBV27 and TRBJ2-1, with 10 bases matching TRBD2. This CDR3 is 15 amino acids long. The V gene's germline CDR1 is MNHEY and CDR2 SMNVEV (reference sequence). The J segment lost 5 bases and the V segment lost 4 bases, leaving 5 bases of the junction unmatched. This CDR3 reads CASSSGTSVNNEQFF. The CDR3 DNA reads as TGTGCCAGCAGTTCCGGGACTAGCGTGAACAATGAGCAGTTCTTC.

The chain uses TRBV7-3 and TRBJ2-1, with D uncertain. CDR3 length: 13 residues. Trimming shortened V by 2 bases and J by 4 bases, and 6 bases separated the two germline ends. Germline CDR1 SGHTA, CDR2 FQGTGA. CDR3: CASSLEVYNEQFF. The CDR3 DNA follows: TGTGCCAGCAGCTTAGAGGTTTACAATGAGCAGTTCTTC.